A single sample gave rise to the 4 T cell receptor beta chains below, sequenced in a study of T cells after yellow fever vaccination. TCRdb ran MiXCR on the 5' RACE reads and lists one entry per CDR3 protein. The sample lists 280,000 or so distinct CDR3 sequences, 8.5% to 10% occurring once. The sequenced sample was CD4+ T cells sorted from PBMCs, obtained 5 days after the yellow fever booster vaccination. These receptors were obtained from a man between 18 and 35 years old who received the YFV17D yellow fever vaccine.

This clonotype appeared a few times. The CDR3: CASSYGLAGTDTQYF. DNA of the CDR3: TGTGCCAGCAGTTACGGACTAGCTGGCACAGATACGCAGTATTTT. V and J are TRBV6-2 or TRBV6-3 and TRBJ2-3, with 8 bases aligning to TRBD2. J gave up 1 base and V 2 bases, and 2 bases lay outside the gene matches. The CDR3 contains 15 residues. Germline values: CDR1 MNHEY, CDR2 SVGEGT.

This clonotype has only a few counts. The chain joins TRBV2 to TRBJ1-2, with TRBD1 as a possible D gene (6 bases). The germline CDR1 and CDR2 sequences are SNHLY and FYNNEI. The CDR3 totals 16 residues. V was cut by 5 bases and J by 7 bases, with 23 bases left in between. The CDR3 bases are TGTGCCAGCAGTAGCCTGGGGGGGCAGGGTCTCGGTGGCTACACCTTC. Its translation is CASSSLGGQGLGGYTF.

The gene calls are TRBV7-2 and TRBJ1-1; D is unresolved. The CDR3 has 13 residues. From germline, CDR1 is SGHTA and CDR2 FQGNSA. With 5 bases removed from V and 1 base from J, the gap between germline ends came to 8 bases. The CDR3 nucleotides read TGTGCCAGCAGCGGTAACCCGAACACTGAAGCTTTCTTT. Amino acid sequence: CASSGNPNTEAFF.

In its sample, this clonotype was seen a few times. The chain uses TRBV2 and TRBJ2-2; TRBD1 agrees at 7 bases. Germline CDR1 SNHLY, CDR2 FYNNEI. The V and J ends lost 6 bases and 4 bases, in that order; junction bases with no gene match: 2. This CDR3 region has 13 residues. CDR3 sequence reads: CASSTGVTGELFF. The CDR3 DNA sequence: TGTGCCAGCAGCACAGGGGTCACCGGGGAGCTGTTTTTT.